This T cell receptor (beta chain) was obtained from a study of spatial heterogeneity in lung cancer. Germline CDR1 SEHNR, CDR2 FQNEAQ (reference sequence). Trimming removed 1 base at V and 2 bases at J, with 7 bases between. The CDR3 is 14 amino acids. There are many counts of this clonotype. The sample's time point: sample taken at primary tumor resection. Without sorting, whole RNA was sequenced from tumor, nontumor lung or frozen PBMC. TCRdb used MiXCR to reprocess the 5' RACE reads, holding one entry per CDR3 protein. Of about 39,000 distinct CDR3 sequences listed, under 7% are singletons. The TCR sequence derives from a male donor with early-stage non-small cell lung cancer. This specimen consisted of PBMCs, obtained at surgery. The chain combines TRBV7-9 with TRBJ2-3, with D unresolved. Here the CDR3 reads CASSLDGFTDTQYF. For the CDR3, the DNA is TGTGCCAGCAGCTTAGACGGATTCACAGATACGCAGTATTTT.